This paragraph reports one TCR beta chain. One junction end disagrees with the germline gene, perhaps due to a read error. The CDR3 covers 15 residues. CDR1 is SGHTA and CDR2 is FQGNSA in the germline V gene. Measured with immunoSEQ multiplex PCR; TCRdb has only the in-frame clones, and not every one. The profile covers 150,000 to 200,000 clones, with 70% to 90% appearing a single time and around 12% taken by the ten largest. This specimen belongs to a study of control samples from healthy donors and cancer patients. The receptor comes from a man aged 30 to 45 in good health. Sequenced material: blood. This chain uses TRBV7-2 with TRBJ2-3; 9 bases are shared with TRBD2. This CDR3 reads CASSLAGHSTDTQYF. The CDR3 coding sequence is TGTGCCAGCAGCCTAGCGGGACATAGCACAGATACGCAGTATTTT.